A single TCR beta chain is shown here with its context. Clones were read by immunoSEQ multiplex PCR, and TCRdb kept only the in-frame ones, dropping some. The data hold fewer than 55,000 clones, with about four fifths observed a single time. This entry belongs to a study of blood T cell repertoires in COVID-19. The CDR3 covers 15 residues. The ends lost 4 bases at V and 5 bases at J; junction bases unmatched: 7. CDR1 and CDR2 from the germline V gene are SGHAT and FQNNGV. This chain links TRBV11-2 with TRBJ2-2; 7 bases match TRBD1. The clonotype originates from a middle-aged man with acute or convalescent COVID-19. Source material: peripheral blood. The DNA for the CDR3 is TGTGCCAGCAGCTCCCTTAGGGGGCTAACCGGGGAGCTGTTTTTT. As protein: CASSSLRGLTGELFF.